This T cell receptor (beta chain) emerged from a study of T-cell reconstitution after alpha-beta-depleted transplantation in children. The germline V gene has CDR1 DFQATT and CDR2 SNEGSKA (reference sequence). This CDR3 is 14 amino acids long. The V segment lost 6 bases and the J segment 5 bases; nucleotides outside the gene matches: 9. This clonotype was detected a few times. Its antigen remains unidentified. The TCRbeta library incorporated unique molecular identifiers. TCRdb reprocessed the PCR reads with MiXCR, giving one entry per CDR3 protein. The table lists about 980,000 distinct CDR3 sequences, roughly 29% of them singletons. Broader study findings: Surviving recipient T cells and thymic progenitors underlay high day-60 TCRbeta diversity in some patients. Reports say that about two months after transplant, the alpha-beta T cells came out of several hundred graft clones that had expanded. By one year post-transplant, T-cell counts and diversity largely arose from T cells that were newly produced.

The chain recombines TRBV20-1 with TRBJ2-2, with 7 positions matching TRBD1. This sample comprised PBMCs, mostly from graft donor cells, obtained 360 days after TCRalphabeta/CD19-depleted stem cell transplant. The TCR sequence derives from a boy less than two years old who had a stem cell transplant for SCID, so the T cells may come from the graft donor. Written as DNA, the CDR3 is TGCAGTGCCCGAGGGGGCGGTTGGACCGGGGAGCTGTTTTTT. Encoded protein: CSARGGGWTGELFF.